Given below is one T cell receptor beta chain in context. Both 60 Vbeta primers and 13 Jbeta primers went into the PCR. Sequencing was performed with immunoSEQ multiplex PCR; in TCRdb, only in-frame clones are kept and a portion is missing. The data hold more than 110,000 clones, with around 79% observed a single time. The sample belongs to a study of cytomegalovirus exposure and HLA in healthy donors. CDR1 SGHVS and CDR2 FQNEAQ come from the germline V gene. The V and J ends lost 1 base and 8 bases respectively, with 5 bases between them. CDR3 size: 12 residues. V usage is TRBV7-8 and J usage is TRBJ2-2, with D unclear. The receptor's source is a female donor in good health and CMV-seronegative. Sequencing was done on a sample of PBMCs. The CDR3 DNA sequence: TGTGCCAGCAGCTTAGATCAGGGGGAGCTGTTTTTT. Translated, it gives CASSLDQGELFF.